The entry below describes one TCR beta chain. Its antigen is not known. CDR1 and CDR2 from the germline V gene are SGHAT and FQNNGV. There are 15 residues in the CDR3. Trimming took off 5 bases at V and 8 bases at J, with 18 bases between the two ends. The sample is drawn from a study of response to subunit inactivated influenza vaccine. Whole-study findings and limits: Researchers suggested that each seasonal influenza vaccination recruits few new T cells.

From the RT-PCR reads, TCRdb called clonotypes with MiXCR, one entry per CDR3 protein. Of about 620,000 distinct CDR3 sequences listed, 10% to 12% were seen once; the top ten hold around 10%. The data also belong to a second study, concerning T cells expressing NK-cell markers. This second study notes: As the method of synthesis, 5'RACE template switching with UMIs yielded TCR beta cDNA.

Material: PBMCs from blood, obtained on the day of vaccination. The chain is built from TRBV11-2 and TRBJ1-4; no reliable D call. The sequence derives from a man in his forties or fifties who received an inactivated influenza vaccine. The DNA for the CDR3 is TGTGCCAGCAGCCCGTGGACGGCTCCTAGGGAAAAACTGTTTTTT. Amino acids: CASSPWTAPREKLFF.